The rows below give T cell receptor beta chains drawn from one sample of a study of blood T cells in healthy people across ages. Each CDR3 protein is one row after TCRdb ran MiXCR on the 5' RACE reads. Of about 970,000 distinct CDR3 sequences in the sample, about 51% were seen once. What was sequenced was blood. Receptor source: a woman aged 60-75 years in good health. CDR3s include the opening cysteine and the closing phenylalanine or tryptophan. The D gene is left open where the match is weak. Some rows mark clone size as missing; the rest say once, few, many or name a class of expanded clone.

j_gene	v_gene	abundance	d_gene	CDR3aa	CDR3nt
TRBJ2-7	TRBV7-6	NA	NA	CASSSLRGAYEQYF	TGTGCCAGCAGTTCCCTACGGGGAGCCTACGAGCAGTACTTC
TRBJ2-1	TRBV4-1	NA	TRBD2	CASSQDRASGGRNNEQFF	TGCGCCAGCAGCCAAGATAGGGCTAGCGGGGGACGAAACAATGAGCAGTTCTTC
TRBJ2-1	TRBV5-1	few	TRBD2	CASSPGLAGLYNEQFF	TGCGCCAGCAGCCCTGGGCTAGCGGGACTTTACAATGAGCAGTTCTTC
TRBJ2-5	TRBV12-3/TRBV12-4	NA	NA	CASKRVIPYQETQYF	TGTGCCAGCAAACGAGTAATCCCTTACCAAGAGACCCAGTACTTC
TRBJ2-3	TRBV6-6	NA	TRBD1	CASSRGRDRNTDTQYF	TGTGCCAGCAGTAGAGGCCGGGACAGAAACACAGATACGCAGTATTTT
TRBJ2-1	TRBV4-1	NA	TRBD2	CASSRNLAGDYNEQFF	TGCGCCAGCAGCCGAAACCTAGCGGGAGACTACAATGAGCAGTTCTTC
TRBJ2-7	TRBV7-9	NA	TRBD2	CASSSHGTSGRGTYEQYF	TGTGCCAGCAGCTCACACGGGACTAGCGGGAGGGGAACCTACGAGCAGTACTTC
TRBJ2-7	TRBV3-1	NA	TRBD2	CASSPGTSGRLNNEQYF	TGTGCCAGCAGCCCCGGGACTAGCGGGAGGTTAAACAATGAGCAGTACTTC
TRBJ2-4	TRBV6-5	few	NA	CASSYSMGGDIQYF	TGTGCCAGCAGTTACTCGATGGGTGGGGACATTCAGTACTTC
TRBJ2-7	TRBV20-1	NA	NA	CSARVGYLEQYF	TGCAGTGCTAGAGTGGGCTATCTTGAGCAGTACTTC
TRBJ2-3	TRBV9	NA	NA	CASSVVVNTDTQYF	TGTGCCAGCAGCGTAGTGGTTAACACAGATACGCAGTATTTT
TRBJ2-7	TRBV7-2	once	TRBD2	CASSKEASGYEQYF	TGTGCCAGCAGCAAAGAGGCTAGCGGCTACGAGCAGTACTTC
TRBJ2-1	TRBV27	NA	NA	CASRKTGNEQFF	TGTGCCAGCCGAAAGACGGGGAATGAGCAGTTCTTC
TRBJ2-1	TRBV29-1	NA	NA	CSVAQGLGVQEQFF	TGCAGCGTTGCCCAGGGGTTGGGGGTCCAGGAGCAGTTCTTC
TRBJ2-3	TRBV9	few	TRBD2	CASSEGLAGVSDTQYF	TGTGCCAGCAGCGAAGGGCTAGCGGGAGTGTCAGATACGCAGTATTTT
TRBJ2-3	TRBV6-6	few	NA	CASRPTGSTSTDTQYF	TGTGCCAGCAGACCCACCGGGAGCACTAGCACAGATACGCAGTATTTT
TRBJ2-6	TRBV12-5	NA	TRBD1	CASGLGTGGGANVPTF	TGTGCTAGTGGTTTGGGAACAGGGGGTGGGGCCAACGTCCCGACTTTC
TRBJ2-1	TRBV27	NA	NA	CASSSRRVEQFF	TGTGCCAGCAGTTCACGGAGGGTGGAGCAGTTCTTC
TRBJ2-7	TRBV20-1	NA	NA	CSARTTPWDEQYF	TGCAGTGCACGGACTACCCCCTGGGACGAGCAGTACTTC
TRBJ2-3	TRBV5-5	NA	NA	CASSFHRRPGGSADTQYF	TGTGCCAGCAGCTTCCACAGACGGCCAGGGGGGTCCGCAGATACGCAGTATTTT
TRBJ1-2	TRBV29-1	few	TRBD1	CSAQTGNYGYTF	TGCAGCGCCCAGACAGGGAACTATGGCTACACCTTC
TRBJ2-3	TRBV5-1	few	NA	CASSLAPPRDDTQYF	TGCGCCAGCAGCTTGGCCCCTCCGAGAGACGATACGCAGTATTTT
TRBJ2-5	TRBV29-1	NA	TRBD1	CSARTRGRTQETQYF	TGCAGCGCCCGAACCAGGGGGCGCACCCAAGAGACCCAGTACTTC
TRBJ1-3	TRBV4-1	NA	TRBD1	CASSQPTGRGNTIYF	TGCGCCAGCAGCCAACCGACAGGGCGGGGAAACACCATATATTTT
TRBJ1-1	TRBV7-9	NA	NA	CASSLGGQNTEAFF	TGTGCCAGCAGCTTAGGGGGACAGAACACTGAAGCTTTCTTT
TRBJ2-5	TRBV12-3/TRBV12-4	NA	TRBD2	CASKTAGGETQYF	TGTGCCAGCAAAACGGCGGGGGGTGAGACCCAGTACTTC
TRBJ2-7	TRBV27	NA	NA	CASSLSGFMYEQYF	TGTGCCAGCAGTTTATCCGGGTTCATGTACGAGCAGTACTTC
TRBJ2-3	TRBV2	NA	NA	CASSEAQWGDTQYF	TGTGCCAGCAGTGAAGCGCAGTGGGGAGATACGCAGTATTTT
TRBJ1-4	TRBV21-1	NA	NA	CASSKPTLGQGFF	TGTGCCAGCAGCAAACCTACATTAGGACAAGGGTTTTTT
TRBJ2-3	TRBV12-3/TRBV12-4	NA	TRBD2	CASRLAGTADTQYF	TGTGCCAGCAGGCTAGCGGGAACAGCAGATACGCAGTATTTT
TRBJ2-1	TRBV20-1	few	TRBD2	CSATGGLADHNEQFF	TGCAGTGCCACTGGGGGACTAGCGGACCACAATGAGCAGTTCTTC
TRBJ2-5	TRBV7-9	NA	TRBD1	CASSSGQTMGETQYF	TGTGCCAGCAGCTCGGGACAGACAATGGGGGAGACCCAGTACTTC
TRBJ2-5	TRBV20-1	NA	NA	CSARDPGSPVGTQYF	TGCAGTGCTAGAGATCCCGGGAGCCCTGTGGGGACCCAGTACTTC
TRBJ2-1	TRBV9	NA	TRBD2	CASSVFSGSSYNEQCF	TGTGCCAGCAGCGTATTTAGCGGGAGCTCCTACAATGAGCAGTGCTTC
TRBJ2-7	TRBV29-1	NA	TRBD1	CSARQGNNEQYF	TGCAGCGCTAGACAGGGGAACAACGAGCAGTACTTC
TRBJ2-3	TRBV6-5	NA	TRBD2	CASSHTTSGPDTQYF	TGTGCCAGCAGCCACACAACTAGCGGGCCAGATACGCAGTATTTT
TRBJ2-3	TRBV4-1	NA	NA	CASSQVRVARIDTQYF	TGCGCCAGCAGCCAAGTACGGGTGGCGAGGATAGATACGCAGTATTTT
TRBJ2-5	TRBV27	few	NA	CARRSAGEYF	TGTGCCAGGAGGAGTGCCGGCGAGTACTTC
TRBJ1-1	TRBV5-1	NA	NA	CASSLSTGRVVTEAFF	TGCGCCAGCAGCTTGTCCACAGGGCGTGTGGTCACTGAAGCTTTCTTT
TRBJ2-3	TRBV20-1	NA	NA	CSARALVEQYF	TGCAGTGCTAGAGCGTTAGTCGAGCAGTATTTT
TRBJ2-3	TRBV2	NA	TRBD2	CASRMVGGVTDTQYF	TGTGCCAGCAGGATGGTGGGAGGGGTCACAGATACGCAGTATTTT
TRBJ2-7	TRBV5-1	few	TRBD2	CASSGGLASVYEQYF	TGCGCCAGCAGCGGGGGACTAGCCTCGGTCTACGAGCAGTACTTC
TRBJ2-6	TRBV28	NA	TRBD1	CASNYRGSGANVLTF	TGTGCCAGCAATTACAGGGGCTCTGGGGCCAACGTCCTGACTTTC
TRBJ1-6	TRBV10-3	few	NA	CAISVGGASSYNSPLHF	TGTGCCATCAGTGTGGGGGGAGCAAGCTCCTATAATTCACCCCTCCACTTT
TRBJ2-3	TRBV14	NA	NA	CASSHPVTDTQYF	TGTGCCAGCAGCCATCCGGTCACAGATACGCAGTATTTT
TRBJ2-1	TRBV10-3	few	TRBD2	CAITRTSGSIDEQFF	TGTGCCATCACCAGGACTAGCGGGAGTATCGATGAGCAGTTCTTC
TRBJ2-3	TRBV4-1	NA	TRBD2	CASSQVLAGVTDTQYF	TGCGCCAGCAGCCAAGTCCTAGCGGGGGTCACAGATACGCAGTATTTT
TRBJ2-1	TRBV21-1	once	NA	CASRTTSFF	TGTGCCAGCAGGACGACATCGTTCTTC
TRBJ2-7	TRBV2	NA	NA	CAGSEQGVGYEQYF	TGTGCCGGCAGTGAACAGGGCGTCGGCTACGAGCAGTACTTC
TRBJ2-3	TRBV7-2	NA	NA	CASSLGGPEYF	TGTGCCAGCAGCTTGGGCGGACCCGAGTATTTT
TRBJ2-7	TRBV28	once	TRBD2	CASNPRREGRNEQYF	TGTGCCAGCAATCCGCGGCGGGAGGGCCGGAACGAGCAGTACTTC
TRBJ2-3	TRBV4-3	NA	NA	CASSQDRGPPSDTQYF	TGCGCCAGCAGCCAAGATCGTGGACCACCCTCAGATACGCAGTATTTT
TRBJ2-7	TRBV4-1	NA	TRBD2	CASSPGLAGVPYEQYF	TGCGCCAGCAGCCCGGGACTAGCGGGAGTCCCCTACGAGCAGTACTTC
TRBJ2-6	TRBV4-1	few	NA	CASSQDINRLDSGANVLTF	TGCGCCAGCAGCCAAGATATTAACAGGCTCGATTCTGGGGCCAACGTCCTGACTTTC
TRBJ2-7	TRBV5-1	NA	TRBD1	CASGRTGDVGEQYF	TGCGCCAGCGGAAGGACAGGGGACGTAGGCGAGCAGTACTTC
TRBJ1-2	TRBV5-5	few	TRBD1	CASSLDGTGPNLYGYTF	TGTGCCAGCAGCCTAGATGGGACAGGACCAAACCTATATGGCTACACCTTC
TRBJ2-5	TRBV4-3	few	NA	CASSQDHRETQYF	TGCGCCAGCAGCCAAGATCACCGGGAGACCCAGTACTTC